These 29 T cell receptor beta chains share one sample of origin, sequenced in a study of cytomegalovirus exposure and HLA in healthy donors. PCR amplification relied on 60 Vbeta primers (plus 13 Jbeta primers). Assay used: immunoSEQ multiplex PCR; TCRdb lists only in-frame clones, some missing. The sample has roughly 150,000 clones, around four fifths seen once; the top ten hold about 4.9%. The sequenced material came from PBMCs. The receptors derive from a man between 25 and 39 years old in good health.

The V call is TRBV18, the J call TRBJ2-7, with no clear D. Germline CDR1 reads KGHSH; CDR2 reads LQKENI. CDR3 length equals 14 residues. Trimming removed 0 bases from V and 3 bases from J, with 9 bases in between. The CDR3 sequence: CASSPPMQNYEQYF. CDR3 nucleotide sequence: TGTGCCAGCTCACCACCGATGCAGAACTACGAGCAGTACTTC.

This clone was counted a few times. The chain carries TRBV4-3 and TRBJ2-5; no clear D. The CDR3 is 16 residues long. The germline CDR1 and CDR2 sequences are LGHNA and YSLEER. Trimming left V 0 bases short and J 0 bases short, with 11 bases between. The CDR3 here is CASSQDRAMYQETQYF. As DNA, the CDR3 is TGCGCCAGCAGCCAAGATCGAGCGATGTACCAAGAGACCCAGTACTTC.

The chain is built from TRBV4-3 and TRBJ1-4; 9 nucleotides align to TRBD1. V was pared by 1 base and J by 8 bases, with 14 bases of the junction left unmatched. The length of the CDR3 is 18 residues. CDR1 LGHNA and CDR2 YSLEER come from the germline V gene. Here the CDR3 reads CASSQVSVKGTGYEKLFF. In DNA, the CDR3 is TGCGCCAGCAGCCAAGTTTCGGTTAAAGGGACAGGGTACGAAAAACTGTTTTTT.

The chain has TRBV7-9 and TRBJ1-2, with D hard to call. The CDR3 spans 15 residues. V was clipped by 1 base and J by 2 bases, with 11 bases between them. The germline V gene encodes CDR1 SEHNR and CDR2 FQNEAQ (reference sequence). The CDR3: CASSLGPQANYGYTF. The CDR3 DNA sequence: TGTGCCAGCAGCTTAGGGCCCCAGGCGAACTATGGCTACACCTTC.

The chain links TRBV6-5 to TRBJ1-3; possible D gene TRBD1, 6 bases. This CDR3 is built from 14 residues. Germline V CDR1 and CDR2: MNHEY, SVGAGI. The ends were cut back, 7 bases at V and 3 bases at J, with 13 bases in the middle. CDR3 residues: CASTSGTFGNTIYF. The CDR3 DNA reads as TGTGCCAGCACCTCGGGGACATTTGGAAACACCATATATTTT.

This clone was seen a few times. The genes are TRBV6-6 and TRBJ2-7; TRBD2 matches 8 bases. Losses at the gene ends were 5 bases for V and 6 bases for J; bases not matched to a gene: 12. CDR1 is MNHNY, CDR2 SVGAGI, per germline (reference sequence). This CDR3 is built from 15 residues. CDR3 sequence reads: CASSDPGLVVGEQYF. The CDR3 coding sequence is TGTGCCAGCAGTGACCCGGGACTAGTCGTTGGCGAGCAGTACTTC.

The chain is built from TRBV7-2 and TRBJ2-1; possible D gene TRBD2, 6 bases. The CDR3 spans 15 residues. From germline, CDR1 is SGHTA and CDR2 FQGNSA. The V and J ends lost 1 base and 4 bases respectively, with 11 bases between them. The CDR3 DNA follows: TGTGCCAGCAGCTTAGATAGCGGCAAATACAATGAGCAGTTCTTC. It translates to CASSLDSGKYNEQFF.

The chain carries TRBV5-4 and TRBJ1-2, with TRBD1 matching over 7 bases. Germline-derived CDR1 and CDR2 are SGHNT and YYREEE (reference sequence). CDR3 length equals 13 residues. Germline trimming cut 4 bases from V and 3 bases from J; bases unmatched to any gene: 3. DNA for the CDR3: TGTGCCAGCAGCATAGACAGGGACTATGGCTACACCTTC. This gives the protein CASSIDRDYGYTF.

The J gene is TRBJ2-7, the V gene TRBV28; 8 bases match TRBD2. This CDR3 comprises 16 residues. Trimming removed 6 bases from V and 0 bases from J; junction bases left unmatched: 10. Germline CDR1 and CDR2: MDHEN and SYDVKM. CDR3 region: CASRTGGGFGSYEQYF. The CDR3 bases are TGTGCCAGCAGGACGGGGGGGGGCTTTGGCTCCTACGAGCAGTACTTC.

This chain connects TRBV27 to TRBJ2-7, with TRBD2 matching 15 bases. This CDR3 is 15 amino acids long. The V segment lost 5 bases and the J segment 5 bases; nucleotides outside the gene matches: 4. CDR1 is MNHEY and CDR2 is SMNVEV in the germline V gene (reference sequence). The DNA for the CDR3 is TGTGCCAGCAGTGGTCGGACTAGCGGGAGGGACGAGCAGTACTTC. Protein product: CASSGRTSGRDEQYF.

This chain joins TRBV19 and TRBJ1-2; the D is unclear. Germline V gene lookup returns CDR1 LNHDA and CDR2 SQIVND (reference sequence). Trimming shortened V by 5 bases and J by 2 bases, and 9 bases separated the two germline ends. The CDR3 length is 13 residues. The CDR3 region has the DNA TGTGCCAGTAGTGGGCGCAGAAACTATGGCTACACCTTC. Translation gives CASSGRRNYGYTF.

The rearrangement links TRBV4-3 to TRBJ2-1; 8 nucleotides match TRBD2. The V gene's germline CDR1 is LGHNA and CDR2 YSLEER. Trimming at V came to 4 bases and at J to 4 bases, leaving 15 bases not matched to a gene. There are 18 residues in the CDR3. Here the CDR3 reads CASSLYDRREGRYNEQFF. The DNA for the CDR3 is TGCGCCAGCAGCCTATACGACCGACGGGAGGGGAGGTACAATGAGCAGTTCTTC.

On this clone itself: A junction end diverges from the germline sequence, so it may reflect a read error. The chain combines TRBV7-2 with TRBJ2-3; 7 bases agree with TRBD2. The CDR3 extends over 12 amino acids. Germline assignment: CDR1 SGHTA and CDR2 FQGNSA. The CDR3 here is CASSDSLAGVNF. The CDR3 nucleotides are TGTGCCAGCAGCGATTCCCTTGCGGGGGTGAATTTT.

This clone was counted once. This rearrangement joins TRBV5-4 to TRBJ2-2; TRBD2 matches 10 bases. The CDR3 is 16 residues long. Germline V lookup: CDR1 SGHNT, CDR2 YYREEE (reference sequence). J lost 3 bases, V lost 4 bases, and 6 bases had no gene match. CDR3 in DNA: TGTGCCAGCAGCACAGGACTAGCGGATTACACCGGGGAGCTGTTTTTT. Protein product: CASSTGLADYTGELFF.

The chain is built from TRBV7-2 and TRBJ2-3; the D gene is possibly TRBD2 (6 bases). Deletions cut 5 bases from V and 6 bases from J, with 15 bases between. This CDR3 is 14 amino acids long. Per the germline V gene, CDR1 is SGHTA and CDR2 is FQGNSA. This chain's CDR3 is CASSIGWAGDTQYF. CDR3 DNA: TGTGCCAGCAGCATAGGATGGGCGGGGGATACGCAGTATTTT. Using reference TRBV7-2 and TRBJ2-3 for the parts outside the CDR3, the full variable domain is GAGVSQSPSNKVTEKGKDVELRCDPISGHTALYWYRQSLGQGLEFLIYFQGNSAPDKSGLPSDRFSAERTGGSVSTLTIQRTQQEDSAVYLCASSIGWAGDTQYFGPGTRLTVL.

This clone has only a few counts. This sequence joins TRBV6-5 and TRBJ2-1; TRBD2 aligns across 8 bases. Unmatched junction bases numbered 9, after V lost 4 bases and J lost 10 bases. There are 14 residues in the CDR3. From germline, CDR1 is MNHEY and CDR2 SVGAGI. The CDR3 loop reads CASSFGTRRREQFF. As DNA, the CDR3 is TGTGCCAGCAGTTTCGGGACTAGGAGGAGGGAGCAGTTCTTC.

V and J are TRBV4-1 and TRBJ2-2; 8 nucleotides align to TRBD2. Per germline, CDR1 MGHRA and CDR2 YSYEKL. The CDR3 is 19 residues long. The V segment lost 0 bases and the J segment 4 bases; nucleotides outside the gene matches: 13. The CDR3 DNA reads as TGCGCCAGCAGCCAAGATCCCCAGACTAGCGCTTCGAGCACCGGGGAGCTGTTTTTT. Protein product: CASSQDPQTSASSTGELFF.

The gene calls are TRBV6-5 and TRBJ2-2, with 7 bases fitting TRBD1. The CDR3 length is 15 residues. V shed 6 bases and J 3 bases; nucleotides not matched to a gene: 7. The germline CDR1 and CDR2 sequences are MNHEY and SVGAGI. In nucleotides, the CDR3 is TGTGCCAGCAGCTATGACAGGGCCCACACCGGGGAGCTGTTTTTT. Encoded protein: CASSYDRAHTGELFF.

V usage is TRBV5-6 and J usage is TRBJ1-4; D uncertain. Germline loops: CDR1 SGHDT, CDR2 YYEEEE. This CDR3 is built from 15 residues. The V and J ends lost 1 base and 7 bases respectively, with 14 bases between them. This chain's CDR3 is CASSLLGQAGEKLFF. The CDR3 bases are TGTGCCAGCAGCTTGTTGGGCCAGGCCGGTGAAAAACTGTTTTTT.

This clone showed up just once. V usage is TRBV30 and J usage is TRBJ1-1; TRBD1 matches at 7 bases. The CDR3 spans 14 residues. Trimming at V came to 0 bases and at J to 2 bases, leaving 3 bases not matched to a gene. The germline V gene encodes CDR1 GTSNPN and CDR2 SVGIG (reference sequence). The CDR3, as DNA: TGTGCCTGGAGTGTCCGACAGGGTAACACTGAAGCTTTCTTT. Its translation: CAWSVRQGNTEAFF.

The rearrangement links TRBV19 to TRBJ2-7; D remains unclear. The germline V gene has CDR1 LNHDA and CDR2 SQIVND (reference sequence). V shed 1 base and J shed 4 bases, with 5 bases lying between them. The CDR3 spans 12 residues. The DNA of the CDR3 is TGTGCCAGTAGTATAGGTCCATACGAGCAGTACTTC. Amino acids: CASSIGPYEQYF.

The rearrangement links TRBV5-4 to TRBJ2-2; 7 bases are shared with TRBD1. V dropped 2 bases and J dropped 1; count of bases not matched to a gene: 8. CDR3 length: 17 residues. Germline CDR1 SGHNT, CDR2 YYREEE (reference sequence). The CDR3 DNA follows: TGTGCCAGCAGCTTACCTCGGACAGGCGTGAACACCGGGGAGCTGTTTTTT. Translated: CASSLPRTGVNTGELFF.

The chain links TRBV15 to TRBJ2-7, with D unclear. Trimming cost V 0 bases and J 2 bases, with 11 bases left between them. This CDR3 comprises 15 residues. Germline loops: CDR1 LNHNV, CDR2 YYDKDF (reference sequence). Here the CDR3 reads CATSRDRVVAYEQYF. In DNA, the CDR3 is TGTGCCACCAGCAGAGATAGAGTAGTAGCCTACGAGCAGTACTTC.

The chain couples TRBV4-3 to TRBJ1-1; no clear D. V was pared by 6 bases and J by 6 bases, with 23 bases between. This CDR3 contains 16 residues. Germline values: CDR1 LGHNA, CDR2 YSLEER. CDR3 region: CASRTGSERSVAEAFF. The CDR3 coding sequence is TGCGCCAGCAGAACGGGGAGTGAGCGTTCTGTCGCTGAAGCTTTCTTT.

This chain joins TRBV12-5 and TRBJ1-4; D is possibly TRBD1 (5 bases). Trimming took off 6 bases at V and 6 bases at J, with 11 bases between the two ends. This CDR3 spans 13 amino acids. Germline CDR1 LGHNT, CDR2 FRNRAP. CDR3 sequence reads: CASGQGSHEKLFF. The CDR3 DNA reads as TGTGCTAGTGGCCAGGGTTCCCATGAAAAACTGTTTTTT.

The V gene is TRBV30, the J gene TRBJ1-2; D remains ambiguous. Per the germline V gene, CDR1 is GTSNPN and CDR2 is SVGIG (reference sequence). V lost 6 bases and J 8 bases, leaving 19 bases between the germline ends. The CDR3 contains 13 residues. CDR3 residues: CACPSTSSGGYTF. In DNA form, the CDR3 reads TGTGCCTGCCCAAGCACAAGCTCGGGAGGCTACACCTTC.

In this sample, this clone turned up once. The genes are TRBV14 and TRBJ2-1, with 9 nucleotides matching TRBD2. The CDR3 totals 15 residues. Germline V CDR1 and CDR2: SGHDN, FVKESK. With 1 base clipped from V and 6 bases from J, the junction kept 4 bases outside the gene matches. CDR3 residues: CASSQGGRGGNEQFF. For the CDR3, the DNA is TGTGCCAGCAGCCAAGGGGGGCGGGGGGGCAATGAGCAGTTCTTC.

The chain recombines TRBV9 with TRBJ2-7; D gene unclear. The V gene's germline CDR1 is SGDLS and CDR2 YYNGEE. The CDR3 totals 14 residues. Trimming cost V 4 bases and J 0 bases, with 11 bases left between them. The CDR3 region is CASSPGGLSYEQYF. CDR3 bases: TGTGCCAGCAGCCCCGGCGGCCTCTCCTACGAGCAGTACTTC.

The chain uses TRBV19 and TRBJ2-1, with 7 bases that match TRBD1. V shed 7 bases, J shed 0 bases, and the junction held 9 bases outside the gene matches. This CDR3 is 16 amino acids long. Per the germline V gene, CDR1 is LNHDA and CDR2 is SQIVND (reference sequence). The CDR3 here is CASTNKDRLSYNEQFF. DNA for the CDR3: TGTGCCAGTACCAACAAGGACAGGCTCTCCTACAATGAGCAGTTCTTC.